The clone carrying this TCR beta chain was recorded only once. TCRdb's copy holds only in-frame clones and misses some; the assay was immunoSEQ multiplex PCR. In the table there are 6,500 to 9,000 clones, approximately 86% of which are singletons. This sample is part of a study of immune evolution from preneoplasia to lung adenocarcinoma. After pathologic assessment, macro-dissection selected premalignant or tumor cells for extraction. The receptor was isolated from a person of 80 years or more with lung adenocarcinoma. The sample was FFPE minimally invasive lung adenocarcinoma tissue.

This CDR3 is CATQQGRYSNQPQHF. In DNA form, the CDR3 reads TGTGCCACCCAACAGGGGAGATATAGCAATCAGCCCCAGCATTTT. This chain uses TRBV2 with TRBJ1-5; 7 bases are a match to TRBD1. The CDR3 consists of 15 residues. Germline CDR1 SNHLY, CDR2 FYNNEI. The V and J ends lost 10 bases and 0 bases, in that order; junction bases with no gene match: 9.